This T cell receptor beta chain is drawn from a study of blood T cells in healthy people across ages. CDR3 length: 16 amino acids. Germline V lookup: CDR1 MGHDK, CDR2 SYGVNS. Trimming cost V 3 bases and J 0 bases; bases outside gene matches: 6. Caucasian, healthy and from Russia, the donors were aged between 6 and 90. Next came a second PCR, run for about 6 to 11 cycles, which used a sample-barcoded 5' primer along with a J-beta primer mix. CDR3-containing paired-end reads numbering at least 2.5 million came from each sample. MiXCR, run by TCRdb on the 5' RACE reads, gives a single entry per CDR3 protein. The sample yields about 780,000 distinct CDR3 sequences, 35% to 50% seen once. Whole-study findings and limits: Underestimates were what the diversity estimates from one million T cells were considered to be.

Remarks on this clonotype: The antigen is not known.

This chain joins TRBV25-1 and TRBJ2-3, with 7 bases lining up with TRBD2. The sample comprised blood. The receptor was derived from an older man in good health. The CDR3 region is CASSDDLADSTDTQYF. In DNA form, the CDR3 reads TGTGCCAGCAGTGATGACCTAGCGGATAGCACAGATACGCAGTATTTT. Full variable domain (remainder filled in from reference TRBV25-1 and TRBJ2-3): EADIYQTPRYLVIGTGKKITLECSQTMGHDKMYWYQQDPGMELHLIHYSYGVNSTEKGDLSSESTVSRIRTEHFPLTLESARPSHTSQYLCASSDDLADSTDTQYFGPGTRLTVL.